The T cell receptor beta chain under discussion was sequenced for a study of blood T cell repertoires in COVID-19. The overall study: The analysed material was cDNA or gDNA that came from T cells, B-cell-depleted T cells, or PBMCs.

This CDR3 contains 16 residues. CDR1 and CDR2 (germline): MGHRA, YSYEKL. The J segment lost 8 bases and the V segment lost 1 base, leaving 10 bases of the junction unmatched. Source study methods: It was from reference gene primer amplification that nucleated cell counts were estimated. TCRdb keeps only in-frame clones here, not all; method: immunoSEQ multiplex PCR. Clone size and the V and J calls come from that table; the DNA yielded D and trimming. The table shows a few hundred thousand clones, with about 87% occurring only once. The chain employs TRBV4-1 and TRBJ2-1, with 8 bases aligning to TRBD2. Sequenced: peripheral blood. The receptor comes from a woman aged 45-60 years with COVID-19, enrolled during active disease. CDR3: CASSQAGRGGLHEQFF. The CDR3 bases are TGCGCCAGCAGCCAAGCCGGCCGGGGGGGGCTGCATGAGCAGTTCTTC.